This T cell receptor beta chain was retrieved from a study of T cell changes during pregnancy in multiple sclerosis. The CDR3 has 16 residues. The germline V gene has CDR1 SGHNT and CDR2 YYREEE (reference sequence). Clones were sequenced by immunoSEQ multiplex PCR, and TCRdb holds only the in-frame ones, with some missing. The sample shows about 93,000 clones, 90% to 95% of them seen only once. Only one count was recorded for this clone. One junction end does not reproduce the germline sequence, and a read error may be involved. The sequencing used peripheral blood, collected after pregnancy. The chain combines TRBV5-4 with TRBJ2-5, with 7 bases fitting TRBD1. The sequence came from a female donor in good health, enrolled as a control in a pregnancy study. The CDR3 spells CASSQDRGGAGETQYF. The CDR3 DNA follows: TGCGCCAGCAGCCAAGATCGAGGGGGCGCGGGAGAGACCCAGTACTTC.